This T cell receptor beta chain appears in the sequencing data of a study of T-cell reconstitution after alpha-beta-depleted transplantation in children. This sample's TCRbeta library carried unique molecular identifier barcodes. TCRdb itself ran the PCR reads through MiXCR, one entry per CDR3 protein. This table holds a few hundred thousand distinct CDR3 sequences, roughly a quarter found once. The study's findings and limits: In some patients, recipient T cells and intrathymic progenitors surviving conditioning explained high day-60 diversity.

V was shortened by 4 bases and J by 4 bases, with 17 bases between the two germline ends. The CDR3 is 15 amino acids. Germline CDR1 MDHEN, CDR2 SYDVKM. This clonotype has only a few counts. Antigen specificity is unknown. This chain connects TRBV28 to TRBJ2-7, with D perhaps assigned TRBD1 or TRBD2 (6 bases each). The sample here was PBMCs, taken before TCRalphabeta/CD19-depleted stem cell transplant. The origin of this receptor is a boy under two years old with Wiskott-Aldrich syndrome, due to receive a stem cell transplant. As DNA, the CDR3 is TGTGCCAGCAGTTCGACAGGCGGGGTTTATTACGAGCAGTACTTC. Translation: CASSSTGGVYYEQYF. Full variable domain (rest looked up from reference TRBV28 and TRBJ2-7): DVKVTQSSRYLVKRTGEKVFLECVQDMDHENMFWYRQDPGLGLRLIYFSYDVKMKEKGDIPEGYSVSREKKERFSLILESASTNQTSMYLCASSSTGGVYYEQYFGPGTRLTVT.